One sample yielded the 16 T cell receptor beta chains listed below, sequenced in a study of cytomegalovirus exposure and HLA in healthy donors. PCR involved 60 Vbeta and 13 Jbeta primers. Measured with immunoSEQ multiplex PCR; TCRdb has only the in-frame clones, and not every one. The sample includes tens of thousands of clones, around 76% seen only once; the top ten take about 12%. The specimen sequenced was PBMCs. The receptors stem from a male donor in good health and CMV-seropositive.

The V call is TRBV6-5, the J call TRBJ2-2; D gene ambiguous. The V end was cut by 3 bases, the J end by 6 bases, with 8 bases between. The CDR3 sequence is 13 residues long. Germline CDR1 MNHEY, CDR2 SVGAGI. Here the CDR3 reads CASSYAKPGELFF. CDR3 coding DNA: TGTGCCAGCAGTTATGCAAAGCCCGGGGAGCTGTTTTTT.

The V call is TRBV9, the J call TRBJ2-3, with 11 nucleotides matching TRBD2. The CDR3 consists of 16 residues. With 3 bases clipped from V and 5 bases from J, the junction kept 8 bases outside the gene matches. Germline CDR1 reads SGDLS; CDR2 reads YYNGEE. Here the CDR3 DNA reads TGTGCCAGCAGCGGGTCTAGCGGGGGGCCTGGAGATACGCAGTATTTT. This encodes CASSGSSGGPGDTQYF. Filled out from reference TRBV9 and TRBJ2-3, the complete variable domain reads DSGVTQTPKHLITATGQRVTLRCSPRSGDLSVYWYQQSLDQGLQFLIQYYNGEERAKGNILERFSAQQFPDLHSELNLSSLELGDSALYFCASSGSSGGPGDTQYFGPGTRLTVL.

V is TRBV7-2 and J is TRBJ1-2; 10 bases align to TRBD1. The CDR3 extends over 16 amino acids. The ends lost 5 bases at V and 4 bases at J; junction bases unmatched: 10. The germline gives CDR1 SGHTA, CDR2 FQGNSA. The chain's CDR3 is CASSNRDRGQGYGYTF. In nucleotides, the CDR3 is TGTGCCAGCAGCAACCGAGACAGGGGGCAGGGCTATGGCTACACCTTC.

V and J are TRBV9 and TRBJ2-5; 8 nucleotides agree with TRBD2. There are 15 residues in the CDR3. Unmatched junction bases numbered 6, after V lost 0 bases and J lost 5 bases. Germline V gene sequence: CDR1 SGDLS, CDR2 YYNGEE. CDR3 in amino acids: CASSVEIGGVETQYF. The CDR3 bases are TGTGCCAGCAGCGTAGAAATCGGGGGGGTGGAGACCCAGTACTTC.

The chain combines TRBV11-2 with TRBJ2-1, with TRBD2 as a possible D gene (6 bases). V was cut by 6 bases and J by 8 bases, with 11 bases left in between. The CDR3 contains 12 residues. Germline-derived CDR1 and CDR2 are SGHAT and FQNNGV. The CDR3 DNA reads TGTGCCAGCAGTACTGAGCGGGATGAGCAGTTCTTC. Protein sequence: CASSTERDEQFF.

Here the CDR3 DNA reads TGCGCCAGCAGCTTCCGGGGACTTCGATCCGAGCAGTACTTC. As protein: CASSFRGLRSEQYF. The chain combines TRBV5-1 with TRBJ2-7; D is perhaps TRBD2 (6 bases). Trimming removed 2 bases at V and 6 bases at J, with 15 bases between. Germline V gives CDR1 SGHRS, CDR2 YFSETQ. The CDR3 has 14 amino acids.

This sequence joins TRBV11-1 and TRBJ2-7; D is perhaps TRBD1 (5 bases). Germline V gene sequence: CDR1 SGHAT, CDR2 FQDESV (reference sequence). V was shortened by 1 base and J by 2 bases, with 9 bases between the two germline ends. This CDR3 comprises 14 residues. CDR3 sequence (DNA): TGTGCCAGCAGCTTAGAAGACAGCACCTACGAGCAGTACTTC. It is translated as CASSLEDSTYEQYF.

The CDR3 coding sequence is TGTGCCTGGAGTCAATTTCGGACTAGGTATTTCACAGATACGCAGTATTTT. Protein sequence: CAWSQFRTRYFTDTQYF. This chain links TRBV30 with TRBJ2-3; 7 bases map to TRBD2. The CDR3 has 17 residues. Germline CDR1 is GTSNPN and CDR2 is SVGIG (reference sequence). J lost 2 bases, V lost 2 bases, and 13 bases had no gene match.

V is TRBV7-2 and J is TRBJ2-3, with 11 positions matching TRBD2. Germline loops: CDR1 SGHTA, CDR2 FQGNSA. The CDR3 is 18 residues long. Trimming took 5 bases from V and 0 from J; bases not matched to a gene: 10. The CDR3 here is CASSPGTSGARSTDTQYF. CDR3 nucleotide sequence: TGTGCCAGCAGCCCAGGGACTAGCGGAGCCAGAAGCACAGATACGCAGTATTTT. Using reference TRBV7-2 and TRBJ2-3 for the parts outside the CDR3, the full variable domain is GAGVSQSPSNKVTEKGKDVELRCDPISGHTALYWYRQSLGQGLEFLIYFQGNSAPDKSGLPSDRFSAERTGGSVSTLTIQRTQQEDSAVYLCASSPGTSGARSTDTQYFGPGTRLTVL.

This clone was recorded once. Other DNA variants within this sample encode the same CDR3. V is TRBV18 and J is TRBJ2-7; possibly TRBD1 for D (5 bases). The CDR3 runs 12 residues. Germline V gives CDR1 KGHSH, CDR2 LQKENI. V was shortened by 3 bases and J by 3 bases, with 6 bases between the two germline ends. The CDR3 loop reads CASSPDSYEQYF. The CDR3, as DNA: TGTGCCAGCTCACCTGACAGCTACGAGCAGTACTTC. The variable domain in full, completed from reference TRBV18 and TRBJ2-7, reads NAGVMQNPRHLVRRRGQEARLRCSPMKGHSHVYWYRQLPEEGLKFMVYLQKENIIDESGMPKERFSAEFPKEGPSILRIQQVVRGDSAAYFCASSPDSYEQYFGPGTRLTVT.

In this sample, this clone turned up a few times. The V call is TRBV2, the J call TRBJ2-3; tentatively, D is TRBD1 (7 bases). The V end lost 4 bases, the J end lost 0 bases, and 11 bases lay between the germline ends. The germline CDR1 and CDR2 sequences are SNHLY and FYNNEI. The CDR3 length is 15 residues. The CDR3 loop reads CASSGGTASTDTQYF. The CDR3 DNA is TGTGCCAGCAGTGGCGGGACAGCGAGCACAGATACGCAGTATTTT.

The V and J genes are TRBV5-4 and TRBJ2-4, with 8 bases identical to TRBD1. Germline values: CDR1 SGHNT, CDR2 YYREEE (reference sequence). This CDR3 has 17 amino acids. J was trimmed by 1 base and V by 5 bases; bases with no gene match: 11. CDR3: CASSSQQGDGAKNIQYF. The CDR3 region has the DNA TGTGCCAGCAGTTCCCAACAGGGGGACGGGGCCAAAAACATTCAGTACTTC.

V and J are TRBV6-1 and TRBJ1-5, with a tentative D call TRBD1 (5 bases). The germline V and J ends were trimmed by 11 bases and 5 bases, with 16 bases remaining between them. CDR1 and CDR2 (germline): MNHNS, SASEGT. The CDR3 runs 13 residues. The DNA of the CDR3 is TGTGCCTCCCGTCCCAGGGCCGATCAGCCCCAGCATTTT. Amino acid sequence: CASRPRADQPQHF.

The chain links TRBV5-1 to TRBJ2-4, with TRBD1 matching 7 bases. The CDR3 has 16 residues. In germline, CDR1 is SGHRS, CDR2 YFSETQ. J lost 0 bases, V lost 4 bases, and 7 bases had no gene match. The CDR3 region has the DNA TGCGCCAGCAGCATTGGGACAGCGTTAGCCAAAAACATTCAGTACTTC. This sequence encodes CASSIGTALAKNIQYF.

Comment on this clone: Sequence at one end of the junction differs from germline and may be a read error. This chain connects TRBV5-1 to TRBJ2-7, with D possibly being TRBD2 (5 bases). There are 12 residues in the CDR3. The germline V gene encodes CDR1 SGHRS and CDR2 YFSETQ. The CDR3 loop reads CASSFSRAERYF. The DNA of the CDR3 is TGCGCCAGCAGCTTCTCGAGGGCCGAGCGGTACTTC.

V and J are TRBV7-9 and TRBJ2-7; TRBD1 matches 10 bases. Germline values: CDR1 SEHNR, CDR2 FQNEAQ (reference sequence). The CDR3 covers 14 residues. J was trimmed by 5 bases and V by 6 bases; bases with no gene match: 7. The CDR3 nucleotides are TGTGCCAGCAGTACCGGGACAGGGGTACACGAGCAGTACTTC. This encodes CASSTGTGVHEQYF.